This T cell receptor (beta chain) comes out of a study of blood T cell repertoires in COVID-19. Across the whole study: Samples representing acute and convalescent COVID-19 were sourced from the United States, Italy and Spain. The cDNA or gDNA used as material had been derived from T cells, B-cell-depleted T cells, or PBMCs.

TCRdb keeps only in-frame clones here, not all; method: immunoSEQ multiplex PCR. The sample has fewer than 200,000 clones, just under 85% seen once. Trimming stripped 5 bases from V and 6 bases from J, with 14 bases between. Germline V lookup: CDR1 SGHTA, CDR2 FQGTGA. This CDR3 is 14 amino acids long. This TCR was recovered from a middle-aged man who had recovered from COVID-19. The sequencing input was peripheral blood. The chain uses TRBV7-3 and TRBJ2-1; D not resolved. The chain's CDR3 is CASSPRGPGNEQFF. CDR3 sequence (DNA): TGTGCCAGCAGCCCCCGTGGGCCCGGCAATGAGCAGTTCTTC.